The T cell receptor (beta chain) described here comes from a study of cytomegalovirus exposure and HLA in healthy donors. Study results and limitations: A few CMV-associated chains were confirmed in vitro to be specific for CMV antigens.

The method was immunoSEQ multiplex PCR; TCRdb's version includes in-frame clones alone and lacks a portion of them. This table holds some 73,000 clones, 70% to 90% found once. CDR1 is MNHEY, CDR2 SMNVEV, per germline (reference sequence). The CDR3 has 15 amino acids. V lost 5 bases and J 3 bases, leaving 14 bases between the germline ends. As for this clone: What it recognizes is unknown.

The TCR comes from a woman aged 18 to 35 in good health and CMV-seropositive. This sequence joins TRBV27 and TRBJ1-5, with D possibly TRBD1 on 6 matching bases. Sequencing used PBMCs. CDR3 sequence (DNA): TGTGCCAGCAGTCAATACAGGACAGACAATCAGCCCCAGCATTTT. Protein product: CASSQYRTDNQPQHF.